A selection of T cell receptor beta chains follows, all from one sample in a study of blood T cell repertoires in COVID-19. TCRdb's table, derived via immunoSEQ multiplex PCR, lists solely in-frame clones and lacks some. The sample holds around 200,000 clones, about nine tenths seen once. Sequenced: peripheral blood. The receptors were gathered from a man aged 18 to 30 with active or convalescent COVID-19. CDR3s include the opening cysteine and the closing phenylalanine or tryptophan. The D gene is left open where the match is weak. The size of a clone is reported for some rows only, either as once, few or many, or as a class for expanded clones.

>16|TRBJ2-1|TRBD1|.|TRBV5-4
CASSLGTGVKFNEQFF
TGTGCCAGCAGCCTAGGGACAGGGGTAAAGTTTAATGAGCAGTTCTTC
>14|TRBJ2-5|.|.|TRBV28
CASSLPTYQETQYF
TGTGCCAGCAGTTTACCGACTTACCAAGAGACCCAGTACTTC
>14|TRBJ1-4|TRBD1|.|TRBV5-1
CASSQQGGNEKLFF
TGCGCCAGCAGCCAACAGGGGGGGAATGAAAAACTGTTTTTT
>15|TRBJ2-1|.|.|TRBV28
CASSLPSAAYNEQFF
TGTGCCAGCAGTTTACCTAGCGCCGCCTACAATGAGCAGTTCTTC
>12|TRBJ1-1|TRBD1|.|TRBV27
CASRRTGSEAFF
TGTGCCAGCAGGAGGACAGGGTCTGAAGCTTTCTTT
>15|TRBJ1-2|TRBD1|.|TRBV19
CASTKTGQALLGYTF
TGTGCCAGCACTAAGACAGGACAGGCTCTATTGGGCTACACCTTC
>14|TRBJ2-7|.|.|TRBV7-9
CASSLSSPGVEQYF
TGTGCCAGCAGCTTATCTTCGCCGGGAGTGGAGCAGTACTTC
>15|TRBJ2-1|.|.|TRBV29-1
CSVVPLRQGSNEQFF
TGCAGCGTTGTCCCTCTGCGGCAGGGAAGCAATGAGCAGTTCTTC
>14|TRBJ1-2|.|.|TRBV9
CASSVDRGNYGYTF
TGTGCCAGCAGCGTAGATCGGGGAAACTATGGCTACACCTTC
>15|TRBJ2-2|TRBD1|.|TRBV12-5
CASGLRQGVTGELFF
TGTGCTAGTGGTTTGAGACAGGGAGTCACCGGGGAGCTGTTTTTT
>17|TRBJ2-2|TRBD2|once|TRBV5-1
CASSWRTSGSHTGELFF
TGCGCCAGCAGCTGGCGAACTAGCGGGAGTCACACCGGGGAGCTGTTTTTT
>14|TRBJ1-1|.|.|TRBV9
CASSPLIVNTEAFF
TGTGCCAGCAGCCCGTTGATAGTGAACACTGAAGCTTTCTTT
>14|TRBJ1-1|.|.|TRBV19
CASSKEQGTAEAFF
TGTGCCAGTAGTAAGGAGCAGGGAACGGCTGAAGCTTTCTTT
>14|TRBJ2-1|TRBD2|.|TRBV9
CASSRGGNYNEQFF
TGTGCCAGCAGCCGGGGGGGCAACTACAATGAGCAGTTCTTC
>14|TRBJ1-1|.|once|TRBV30
CAWSVGHINTEAFF
TGTGCCTGGAGTGTCGGACACATCAACACTGAAGCTTTCTTT
>16|TRBJ2-7|.|.|TRBV7-9
CASSLSGAAASYEQYF
TGTGCCAGCAGCCTCAGTGGGGCGGCGGCCTCCTACGAGCAGTACTTC
>14|TRBJ2-5|.|.|TRBV9
CASSGRRRQETQYF
TGTGCCAGCAGCGGTCGACGGAGACAAGAGACCCAGTACTTC
>15|TRBJ1-5|TRBD1|.|TRBV4-1
CASSQRQGGNQPQHF
TGCGCCAGCAGCCAAAGACAGGGTGGAAATCAGCCCCAGCATTTT
>12|TRBJ1-6|.|few|TRBV19
CASNGPGSPLHF
TGTGCCAGTAATGGGCCGGGGTCACCCCTCCACTTT
>15|TRBJ1-6|TRBD1|.|TRBV5-1
CASSLGQGVWSPLHF
TGCGCCAGCAGTTTAGGACAGGGGGTATGGTCACCCCTCCACTTT
>15|TRBJ2-2|TRBD2|once|TRBV7-3
CASSSGLAGTGELFF
TGTGCCAGCAGCTCGGGACTAGCTGGGACCGGGGAGCTGTTTTTT
>16|TRBJ1-5|.|.|TRBV15
CATSRDPTAVGGPQHF
TGTGCCACCAGCAGAGACCCAACAGCGGTCGGGGGGCCCCAGCATTTT
>15|TRBJ1-1|TRBD1|few|TRBV5-6
CASSAGQGGYTEAFF
TGTGCCAGCAGCGCGGGACAGGGGGGATACACTGAAGCTTTCTTT